This T cell receptor (beta chain) was identified during a study of Ad26.COV2.S vaccination and SARS-CoV-2 variants. Study-level background: Among those in the COV1001 Ad26.COV2.S trial arm was the donor. Administration of Ad26.COV2.S was intramuscular, either once or twice 56 days apart. Study-level points and caveats: Reportedly, after vaccination the spike-specific CD8+ and CD4+ T cell responses displayed substantial breadth.

Specified treatment: around 19 received Ad26.COV2.S at low or high dose, single or two shots; about 5 received placebo; per-sample allocation not given. All samples were drawn on day 63, counting from the first vaccine or placebo injection. Spike of the Wuhan-strain SARS-CoV-2 was expressed by an Ad26 vector, which formed the vaccine. This CDR3 spans 14 amino acids. Trimming stripped 3 bases from V and 7 bases from J, with 14 bases between. Germline lookup yields CDR1 SGDLS and CDR2 YYNGEE. As concerns this clone: Its antigen is unknown.

Method: immunoSEQ multiplex PCR; TCRdb's copy keeps in-frame clones and lacks some. The sample shows about 400,000 clones, around four fifths of them seen only once. The chain combines TRBV9 with TRBJ1-5; D unclear. Sequences were derived from peripheral blood, sampled in a trial of Ad26.COV2.S vaccine versus placebo. This TCR was sampled from a person between 18 and 65 years old who received the Ad26.COV2.S COVID-19 vaccine or a placebo. CDR3 amino acids: CASSGGTGRQPQHF. The CDR3 DNA is TGTGCCAGCAGCGGAGGTACCGGTAGGCAGCCCCAGCATTTT.